These T cell receptor beta chains were read from a single sample in a study of blood T cell repertoires in COVID-19. Produced via immunoSEQ multiplex PCR; TCRdb's table is partial and in-frame only. The table includes approximately 220,000 clones, less than 90% detected once. Material: peripheral blood. Receptors were obtained from a man between 35 and 55 years old with acute or convalescent COVID-19. Each CDR3 is given with its conserved first and last residue. The D gene is left open where the match is weak. Clone size appears in some rows only: once, few, many, or a class for an expanded clone.

clone_size j_call v_call d_call cdr3_nt cdr3_aa
once TRBJ1-2 TRBV19 TRBD1 TGTGCCAGTAGTACGGGACAGTTCCCAAACTATGGCTACACCTTC CASSTGQFPNYGYTF
NA TRBJ2-1 TRBV7-3 TRBD2 TGTGCCAGCAGCCAAAGCGGGAGCCATGAGCAGTTCTTC CASSQSGSHEQFF
NA TRBJ1-1 TRBV18 NA TGTGCCAGCTCACCAGTGGCAGGGGTAGGCACTGAAGCTTTCTTT CASSPVAGVGTEAFF
NA TRBJ1-2 TRBV25-1 NA TGTGCCAGCAGTGAATATACCTCAGGGAACTATGGCTACACCTTC CASSEYTSGNYGYTF
NA TRBJ2-3 TRBV6-6 TRBD1 TGTGCCAGCAGATGGACAGGGGCGAGCACAGATACGCAGTATTTT CASRWTGASTDTQYF
NA TRBJ2-1 TRBV5-8 NA TGTGCCAGCAGCTTGTGGGTAAATGAAATGGGCGAGCAGTTCTTC CASSLWVNEMGEQFF
few TRBJ2-7 TRBV6-6 TRBD1 TGTGCCAGCAGTCCTGTCATCGGGACAGGGGGCGAGCAGTACTTC CASSPVIGTGGEQYF
NA TRBJ1-1 TRBV19 NA TGTGCCAGTAGTATGCTCGAGAGGAGCACTGAAGCTTTCTTT CASSMLERSTEAFF
NA TRBJ2-3 TRBV27 TRBD2 TGTGCCAGCAATTTCCTAGCGGGGTCTAGCACAGATACGCAGTATTTT CASNFLAGSSTDTQYF
NA TRBJ1-4 TRBV5-1 TRBD1 TGCGCCAGCAGCTTGACAGGGGGGGAAAAACTGTTTTTT CASSLTGGEKLFF
NA TRBJ1-1 TRBV12-3/TRBV12-4 NA TGTGCCAGCAGAGCAAGAGGGGAAGCTTTCTTT CASRARGEAFF
medium-sized TRBJ2-1 TRBV2 NA TGTGCCAGCAGTGATCCGGGGGGCAAGGATAATGAGCAGTTCTTC CASSDPGGKDNEQFF
NA TRBJ2-3 TRBV7-8 TRBD2 TGTGCCAGCAGCTTCGTGGCTGCGGGGGGCTTTGGTTTCACAGATACGCAGTATTTT CASSFVAAGGFGFTDTQYF
NA TRBJ2-5 TRBV18 NA TGTGCCAGCTCACCAGGAAAAACAGGGCCCTCGGGCCAAGAGACCCAGTACTTC CASSPGKTGPSGQETQYF
NA TRBJ1-3 TRBV9 NA TGTGCCAGCAGCGACAGGGTTGGAAACACCATATATTTT CASSDRVGNTIYF
once TRBJ2-4 TRBV28 TRBD1 TGTGCCAGCAGTTTAGGGGGACAGGGGTCAAACATTCAGTACTTC CASSLGGQGSNIQYF
NA TRBJ2-1 TRBV19 TRBD1 TGTGCCAGTAGTATCAACAGGGGTGATGAGCAGTTCTTC CASSINRGDEQFF
few TRBJ2-1 TRBV20-1 NA TGCAGTGCCCCCCGGCCGGGGGAGCAGTTCTTC CSAPRPGEQFF
NA TRBJ1-5 TRBV2 NA TGTGCCAGCAGTGAAGTCTGGGCTAATCAGCCCCAGCATTTT CASSEVWANQPQHF
NA TRBJ1-6 TRBV6-5 NA TGTGCCAGCAGTTACATCACAGGGCAAGGTTCACCCCTCCACTTT CASSYITGQGSPLHF
once TRBJ2-3 TRBV27 NA TGTGCCAGCAGGGCAGGGGGGAGCACAGATACGCAGTATTTT CASRAGGSTDTQYF
NA TRBJ1-2 TRBV6-5 NA TGTGCCAGCAGTTTTTCAACCGGACACTATAACTATGGCTACACCTTC CASSFSTGHYNYGYTF
NA TRBJ2-1 TRBV4-3 NA TGCGCCAGCAGCCCCTTACCGGGGGACGCCCCGGCGCACGAGCAGTTCTTC CASSPLPGDAPAHEQFF
NA TRBJ1-2 TRBV14 NA TGTGCGATCTGGGTGGGCAACTATGGCTACACCTTC CAIWVGNYGYTF
NA TRBJ2-5 TRBV7-9 TRBD1 TGTGCCAGCAGTACACAGGGGGCCGGTGAGACCCAGTACTTC CASSTQGAGETQYF
NA TRBJ2-1 TRBV30 TRBD1 TGTGCCTGGACGCCGGGACAGCTATACAATGAGCAGTTCTTC CAWTPGQLYNEQFF
NA TRBJ2-5 TRBV28 TRBD2 TGTGCCAGCAGTTCCTCGTGGGGGGGAGGTGAGACCCAGTACTTC CASSSSWGGGETQYF
NA TRBJ1-5 TRBV30 TRBD1 TGTGCCTGGAGTGTACAGGGGCGTGGCAATCAGCCCCAGCATTTT CAWSVQGRGNQPQHF
NA TRBJ1-2 TRBV12-3/TRBV12-4 NA TGTGCCACAGATCTAACAGGGAACTATGGCTACACCTTC CATDLTGNYGYTF
NA TRBJ2-3 TRBV7-2 NA TGTGCCAGCAGCCCACCACCCCTATCAGATACGCAGTATTTT CASSPPPLSDTQYF
NA TRBJ1-5 TRBV7-2 NA TGTGCCAGCAGCTTAGTAGGACAGAATAGCAATCAGCCCCAGCATTTT CASSLVGQNSNQPQHF
NA TRBJ2-1 TRBV5-1 TRBD1 TGCGCCAGCAGCTTGGAGGGACAGGGGGGATACAATGAGCAGTTCTTC CASSLEGQGGYNEQFF
NA TRBJ2-5 TRBV5-1 NA TGCGCCAGCAGAAGACAGCCTACACAAGAGACCCAGTACTTC CASRRQPTQETQYF
NA TRBJ2-7 TRBV3-1/TRBV3-2 TRBD2 TGTGCCAGCAGTCCTACGACTAGCGGGGGGCTCTACGAGCAGTACTTC CASSPTTSGGLYEQYF
NA TRBJ2-2 TRBV6-2/TRBV6-3 TRBD1 TGTGCCAGCACCCCGCCCGAGGGGGACAGGACCACCGGGGAGCTGTTTTTT CASTPPEGDRTTGELFF
NA TRBJ1-6 TRBV10-3 TRBD1 TGTGCCATCAGTGAAGGACAGGGACAGACACCCCTCCACTTT CAISEGQGQTPLHF
NA TRBJ2-1 TRBV2 TRBD2 TGTGCCAGCAATCGGGGACTAGCGGGAGGGGAGCAGTTCTTC CASNRGLAGGEQFF
NA TRBJ2-7 TRBV27 NA TGTGCCAGCAGTTTGGGGGGGGCCCGCTTTTTGTACGAGCAGTACTTC CASSLGGARFLYEQYF
NA TRBJ1-1 TRBV28 NA TGTGCCAGCAGTCCTGGACAACCGAGCAACACTGAAGCTTTCTTT CASSPGQPSNTEAFF
NA TRBJ2-5 TRBV15 TRBD2 TGTGCCACCAGCAGAGTTCTAGCGGTCCCCCAGTACTTC CATSRVLAVPQYF
NA TRBJ2-1 TRBV5-1 TRBD2 TGCGCCAGCAGCCCGGGACTAGCGGGGCGGTACAATGAGCAGTTCTTC CASSPGLAGRYNEQFF
NA TRBJ2-5 TRBV11-2 TRBD2 TGTGCCAGCAGCGCGCGACTAGCGGGCGGAGAGACCCAGTACTTC CASSARLAGGETQYF
NA TRBJ2-7 TRBV7-3 TRBD2 TGTGCCAGCAGCATTGACGGGGGGGAGCAGTACTTC CASSIDGGEQYF
NA TRBJ1-3 TRBV30 TRBD1 TGTGCCTGGAGTCGCAGGGGGAACACCATATATTTT CAWSRRGNTIYF
NA TRBJ2-7 TRBV28 NA TGTGCCAGCAGTTTGGGGCAATCCTACGAGCAGTACTTC CASSLGQSYEQYF
NA TRBJ2-3 TRBV5-1 TRBD2 TGCGCCAGCAGGGACGGCGGGAGAAGCACAGATACGCAGTATTTT CASRDGGRSTDTQYF
NA TRBJ2-1 TRBV7-3 NA TGTGCCAGCAGCTCCGACAATGAGCAGTTCTTC CASSSDNEQFF
NA TRBJ1-1 TRBV7-9 NA TGTGCCAGCAGCTTAGTTTTAGGGGAAGAGGCTTTCTTT CASSLVLGEEAFF
NA TRBJ1-1 TRBV5-1 NA TGCGCCAGCAGTCTCTGGGGGGACCCTGAAGCTTTCTTT CASSLWGDPEAFF